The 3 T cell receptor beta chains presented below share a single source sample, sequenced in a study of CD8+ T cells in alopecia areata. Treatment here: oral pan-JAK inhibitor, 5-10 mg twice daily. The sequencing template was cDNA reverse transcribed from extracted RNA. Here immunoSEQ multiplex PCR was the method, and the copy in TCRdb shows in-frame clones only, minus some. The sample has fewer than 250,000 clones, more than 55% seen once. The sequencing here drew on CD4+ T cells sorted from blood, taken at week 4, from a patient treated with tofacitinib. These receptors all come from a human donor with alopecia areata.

The CDR3 DNA reads as TGCAGCGTAACTTGGGGGGGCGGGCACGCCGAGCAGTACTTC. This sequence encodes CSVTWGGGHAEQYF. This chain uses TRBV29-1 with TRBJ2-7; tentatively, D is TRBD2 (7 bases). Between the trimmed V and J ends, which lost 6 bases and 6 bases, there was a span of 21 bases. The V gene's germline CDR1 is SQVTM and CDR2 ANQGSEA. This CDR3 is 14 amino acids long.

The CDR3 protein is CSPPGPQGDDTPYEQYF. Written as DNA, the CDR3 is TGCAGCCCCCCCGGTCCCCAGGGGGATGATACGCCCTACGAGCAGTACTTC. J is TRBJ2-7 and V is TRBV29-1, with 7 bases matching TRBD1. Germline CDR1 is SQVTM and CDR2 is ANQGSEA. The CDR3 consists of 17 residues. V gave up 8 bases and J gave up 2 bases; unmatched junction bases: 21.

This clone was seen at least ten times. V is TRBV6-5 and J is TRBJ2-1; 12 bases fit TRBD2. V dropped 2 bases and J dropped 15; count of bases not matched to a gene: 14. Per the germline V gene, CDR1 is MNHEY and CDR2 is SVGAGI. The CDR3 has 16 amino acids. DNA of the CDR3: TGTGCCAGCAGTTACATGCGAAACGGACTAGCGGGGACGTTGTTCTTC. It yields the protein CASSYMRNGLAGTLFF.